This T cell receptor (beta chain) was recovered during a study of STAT3 mutations in large granular lymphocyte leukemia (dated 2019 in TCRdb). Turning to the overall study: About half of the T-LGLL patients who underwent longitudinal sequencing carried canonical activating STAT3 mutations. More than half of T-LGLL patients received one or more immunosuppressive therapy regimens, with hematologic response in about two fifths of those treated. Serial deep sequencing of TCRbeta CDR3 and STAT3 was performed in patients with T-cell large granular lymphocyte leukemia to reconstruct clonal hierarchy and dynamics. From an initial cohort of 200 to 250 LGL patients, about 17 representative T-LGLL cases were picked for longitudinal TCRbeta and STAT3 sequencing. As controls, the study also included longitudinal sequencing of a couple of patients with natural killer LGL leukemia. On average, sequencing was done at approximately 4.2 time points per patient, with the number of samplings ranging from 2 to 8.

The same DNA, extracted from blood mononuclear cells, served for both the TCR sequencing and the STAT3 sequencing. An Illumina MiSeq was used to sequence the TCRbeta libraries, yielding an average of around 40,000 productive templates per sample. The immunoSEQ assay, which uses multiplex PCR amplification, was used to generate TCRbeta CDR3 libraries. In the source study's methods: Repertoire diversity was calculated as previously defined, and values close to 0 indicated extremely monoclonal samples. Here the immuneACCESS table is served through TCRdb, limited to in-frame sequences with V and J called. Missing clones are a known gap in these copies; in checked studies unresolved V genes cover under half, and the rest lacks a known reason. V, J and clone size are taken as reported in that table, and D and trimming were inferred from the DNA itself. The sample table shows under 25,000 clones, and about 92% are seen once. The top ten hold less than 45% of the sample.

A note on this clone: Its antigen specificity is not known. There are no base qualities to consult, and no much larger clone falls within one base.

General findings and caveats noted by the study authors: Because no samples were available when a clone first appeared, clonal expansion had to be inferred from samplings taken at other points. Since codominant clonotypes persisted in some patients, a small but highly pathogenic clone may have gone undetected. In several patients, dominant TCR clone burden exceeded STAT3 mutant burden, suggesting STAT3 mutation arose secondarily within a pre-expanded clone. Every T-LGLL patient showed at least one immunodominant TCRbeta clonotype, and about half showed multiple immunodominant subclonotypes. TCR clonotype switching after therapy was observed in about 35% of the 18 patients, and all newly emerging clones were found to be STAT3 wild type. Variable intervals between samplings and differing treatment regimens complicated linking therapy response to changes in TCR clonal burden.

Measured from the cysteine to the phenylalanine, the CDR3 is 12 residues long. Of the read, only the CDR3 DNA is kept; its 36 bases are in frame from base 1. Taken from the germline V gene, the CDR1 and CDR2 loops are LGHNT and FRNRAP. Relative to germline, V is 2 bases shorter and J is 7 bases shorter, with 6 bases between their ends. Sequencing input: peripheral blood mononuclear cells. The TCR originated in a man aged 60 to 75 with T-cell large granular lymphocyte leukemia. Some clones in this sample may be carry-over from other donors' samples. The age is the age at diagnosis. This receptor chain uses TRBV12-5 and TRBJ2-1, with the D gene too uncertain to name. The CDR3 is CASGLWANEQFF. The nucleotide sequence reads TGTGCTAGTGGTTTGTGGGCGAATGAGCAGTTCTTC.